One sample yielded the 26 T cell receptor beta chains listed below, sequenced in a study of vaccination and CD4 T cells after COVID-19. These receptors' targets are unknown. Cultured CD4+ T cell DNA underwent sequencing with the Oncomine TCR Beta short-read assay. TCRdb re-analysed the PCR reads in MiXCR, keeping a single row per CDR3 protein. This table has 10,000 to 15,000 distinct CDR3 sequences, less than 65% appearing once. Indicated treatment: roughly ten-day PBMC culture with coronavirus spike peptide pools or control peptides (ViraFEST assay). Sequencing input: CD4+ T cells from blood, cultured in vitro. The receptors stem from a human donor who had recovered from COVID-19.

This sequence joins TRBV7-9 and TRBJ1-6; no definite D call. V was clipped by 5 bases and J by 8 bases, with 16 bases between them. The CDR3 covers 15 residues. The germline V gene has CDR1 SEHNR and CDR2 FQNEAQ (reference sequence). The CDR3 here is CASSPTTHGDSPLHF. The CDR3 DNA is TGTGCCAGCAGCCCGACGACCCATGGGGATTCACCCCTCCACTTT.

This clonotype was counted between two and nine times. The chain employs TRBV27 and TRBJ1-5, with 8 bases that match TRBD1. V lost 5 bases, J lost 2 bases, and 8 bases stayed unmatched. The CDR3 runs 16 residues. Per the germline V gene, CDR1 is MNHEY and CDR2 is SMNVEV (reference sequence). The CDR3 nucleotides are TGTGCCAGCAGTCCCCGATCGGGACAGGGCAATCAGCCCCAGCATTTT. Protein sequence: CASSPRSGQGNQPQHF.

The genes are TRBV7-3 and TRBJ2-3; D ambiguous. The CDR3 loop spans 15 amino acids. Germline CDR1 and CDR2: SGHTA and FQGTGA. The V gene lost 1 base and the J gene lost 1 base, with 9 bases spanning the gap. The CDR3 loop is CASSLRGSGTDTQYF. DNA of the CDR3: TGTGCCAGCAGCTTAAGAGGTTCGGGCACAGATACGCAGTATTTT.

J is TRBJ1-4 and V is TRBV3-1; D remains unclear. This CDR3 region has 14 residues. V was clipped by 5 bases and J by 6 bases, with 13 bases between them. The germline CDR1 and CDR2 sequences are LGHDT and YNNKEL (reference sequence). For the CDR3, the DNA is TGTGCCAGCAGCGACCACAACGGCGATGAAAAACTGTTTTTT. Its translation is CASSDHNGDEKLFF. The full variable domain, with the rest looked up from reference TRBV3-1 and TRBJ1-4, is DTAVSQTPKYLVTQMGNDKSIKCEQNLGHDTMYWYKQDSKKFLKIMFSYNNKELIINETVPNRFSPKSPDKAHLNLHINSLELGDSAVYFCASSDHNGDEKLFFGSGTQLSVL.

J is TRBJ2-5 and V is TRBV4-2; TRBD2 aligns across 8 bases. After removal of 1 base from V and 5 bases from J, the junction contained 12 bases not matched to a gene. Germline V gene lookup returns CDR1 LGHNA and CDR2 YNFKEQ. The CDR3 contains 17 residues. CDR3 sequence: CASSQVLGLAWGETQYF. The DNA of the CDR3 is TGTGCCAGCAGCCAAGTGCTTGGACTAGCTTGGGGGGAGACCCAGTACTTC.

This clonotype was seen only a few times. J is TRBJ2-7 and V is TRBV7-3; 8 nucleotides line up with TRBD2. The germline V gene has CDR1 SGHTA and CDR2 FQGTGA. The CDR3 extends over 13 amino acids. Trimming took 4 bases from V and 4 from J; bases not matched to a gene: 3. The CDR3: CASSSGLEYEQYF. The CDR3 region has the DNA TGTGCCAGCAGCTCGGGACTAGAATACGAGCAGTACTTC.

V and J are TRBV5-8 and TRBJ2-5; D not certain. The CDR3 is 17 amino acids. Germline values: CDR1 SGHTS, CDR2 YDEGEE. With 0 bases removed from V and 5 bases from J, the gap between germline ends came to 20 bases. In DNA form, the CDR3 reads TGTGCCAGCAGCTTGGGCTCCGTAGTTGGTCTGGGGGAGACCCAGTACTTC. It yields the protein CASSLGSVVGLGETQYF.

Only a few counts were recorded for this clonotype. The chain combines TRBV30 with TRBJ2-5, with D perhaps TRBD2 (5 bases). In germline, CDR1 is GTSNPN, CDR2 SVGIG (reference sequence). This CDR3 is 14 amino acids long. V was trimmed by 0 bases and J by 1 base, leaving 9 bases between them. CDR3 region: CAWSVPGSQETQYF. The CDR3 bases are TGTGCCTGGAGTGTACCGGGGTCCCAAGAGACCCAGTACTTC.

CDR3 amino acids: CASSARTESFEAFF. The CDR3 nucleotides read TGTGCCAGTAGTGCTCGGACAGAGTCGTTTGAAGCTTTCTTT. The J gene is TRBJ1-1, the V gene TRBV19; TRBD1 is a possible D gene (6 bases). The CDR3 covers 14 residues. The germline V and J ends were trimmed by 5 bases and 7 bases, with 17 bases remaining between them. Looked up from germline, CDR1 is LNHDA and CDR2 is SQIVND (reference sequence).

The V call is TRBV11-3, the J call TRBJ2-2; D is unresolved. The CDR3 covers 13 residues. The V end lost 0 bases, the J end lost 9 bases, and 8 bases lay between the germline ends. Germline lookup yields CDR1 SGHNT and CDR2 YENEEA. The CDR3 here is CASSLDPARELFF. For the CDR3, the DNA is TGTGCCAGCAGCTTAGATCCCGCGCGGGAGCTGTTTTTT.

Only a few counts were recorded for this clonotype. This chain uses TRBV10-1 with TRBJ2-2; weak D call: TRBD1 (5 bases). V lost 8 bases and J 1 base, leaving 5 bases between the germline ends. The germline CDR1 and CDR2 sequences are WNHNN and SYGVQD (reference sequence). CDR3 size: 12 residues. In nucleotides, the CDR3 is TGCGCCAGCGGACAGAACACCGGGGAGCTGTTTTTT. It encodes CASGQNTGELFF.

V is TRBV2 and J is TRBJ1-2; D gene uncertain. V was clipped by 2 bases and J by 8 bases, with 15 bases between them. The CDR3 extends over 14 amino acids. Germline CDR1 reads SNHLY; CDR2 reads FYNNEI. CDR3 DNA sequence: TGTGCCAGCAGTGAACGGACCTCTACCCCCGGCTACACCTTC. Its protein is CASSERTSTPGYTF.

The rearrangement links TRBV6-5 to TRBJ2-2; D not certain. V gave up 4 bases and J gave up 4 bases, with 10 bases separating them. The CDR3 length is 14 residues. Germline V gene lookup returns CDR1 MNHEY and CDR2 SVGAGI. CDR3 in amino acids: CASSFWRSTGELFF. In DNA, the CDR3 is TGTGCCAGCAGTTTTTGGCGGTCCACCGGGGAGCTGTTTTTT.

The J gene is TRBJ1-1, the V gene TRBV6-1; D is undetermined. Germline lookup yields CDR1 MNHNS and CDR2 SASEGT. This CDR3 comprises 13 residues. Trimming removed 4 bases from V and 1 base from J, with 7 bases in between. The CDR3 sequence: CASSGQPNTEAFF. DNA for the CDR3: TGTGCCAGCAGTGGCCAACCGAACACTGAAGCTTTCTTT.

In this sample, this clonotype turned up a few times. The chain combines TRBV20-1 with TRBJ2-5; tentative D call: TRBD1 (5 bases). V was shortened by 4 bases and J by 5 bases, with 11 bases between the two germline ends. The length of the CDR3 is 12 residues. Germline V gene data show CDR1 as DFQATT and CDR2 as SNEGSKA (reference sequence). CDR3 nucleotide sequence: TGCAGTGCTACAGCCCAGGGTGAGACCCAGTACTTC. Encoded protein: CSATAQGETQYF.

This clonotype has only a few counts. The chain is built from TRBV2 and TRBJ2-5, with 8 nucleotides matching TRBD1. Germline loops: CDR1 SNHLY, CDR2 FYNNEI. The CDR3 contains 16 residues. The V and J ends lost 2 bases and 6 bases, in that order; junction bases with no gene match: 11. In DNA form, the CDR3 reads TGTGCCAGCAGTGAACTAAGTTTGGGACAGGTGAAGACCCAGTACTTC. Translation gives CASSELSLGQVKTQYF. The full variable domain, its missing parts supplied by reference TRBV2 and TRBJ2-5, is EPEVTQTPSHQVTQMGQEVILRCVPISNHLYFYWYRQILGQKVEFLVSFYNNEISEKSEIFDDQFSVERPDGSNFTLKIRSTKLEDSAMYFCASSELSLGQVKTQYFGPGTRLLVL.

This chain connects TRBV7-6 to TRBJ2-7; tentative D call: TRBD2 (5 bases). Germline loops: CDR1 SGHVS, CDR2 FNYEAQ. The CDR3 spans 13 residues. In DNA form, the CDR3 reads TGTGCTAGCTCGGCGGGTAGCTCCTACGAGCAGTACTTC. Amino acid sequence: CASSAGSSYEQYF.

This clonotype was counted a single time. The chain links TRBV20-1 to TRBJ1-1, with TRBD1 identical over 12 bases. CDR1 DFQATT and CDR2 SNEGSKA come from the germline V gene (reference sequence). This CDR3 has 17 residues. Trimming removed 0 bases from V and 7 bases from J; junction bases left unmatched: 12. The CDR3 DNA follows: TGCAGTGCTAGAGATGACGGGACAGGGGGCCCGGCGGGTGAAGCTTTCTTT. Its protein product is CSARDDGTGGPAGEAFF.

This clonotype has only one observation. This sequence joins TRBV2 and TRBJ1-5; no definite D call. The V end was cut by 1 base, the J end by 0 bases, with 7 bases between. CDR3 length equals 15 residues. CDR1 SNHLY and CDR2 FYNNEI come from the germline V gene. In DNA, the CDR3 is TGTGCCAGCAGTGAAGAAAGGAATAGCAATCAGCCCCAGCATTTT. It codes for CASSEERNSNQPQHF.

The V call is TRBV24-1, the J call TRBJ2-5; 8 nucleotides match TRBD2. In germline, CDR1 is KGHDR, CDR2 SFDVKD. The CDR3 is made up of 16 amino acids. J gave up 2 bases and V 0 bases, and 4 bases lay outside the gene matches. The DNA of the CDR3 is TGTGCCACCAGTGATTTGAGTAGCGGGGAACAAGAGACCCAGTACTTC. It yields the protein CATSDLSSGEQETQYF.

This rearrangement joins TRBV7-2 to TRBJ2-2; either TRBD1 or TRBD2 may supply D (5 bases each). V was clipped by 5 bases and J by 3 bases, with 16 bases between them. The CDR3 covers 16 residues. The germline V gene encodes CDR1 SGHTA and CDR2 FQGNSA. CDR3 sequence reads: CASSQFLGVDTGELFF. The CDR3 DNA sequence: TGTGCCAGCAGCCAATTTCTGGGGGTAGACACCGGGGAGCTGTTTTTT.

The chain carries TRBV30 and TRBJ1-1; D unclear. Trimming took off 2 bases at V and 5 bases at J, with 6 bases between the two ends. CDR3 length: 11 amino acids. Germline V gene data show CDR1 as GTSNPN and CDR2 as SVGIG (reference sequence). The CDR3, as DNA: TGTGCCTGGAGTTGGGAGACTGAAGCTTTCTTT. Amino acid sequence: CAWSWETEAFF.

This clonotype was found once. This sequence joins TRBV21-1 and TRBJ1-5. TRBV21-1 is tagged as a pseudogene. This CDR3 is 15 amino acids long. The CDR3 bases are TGTGCCAGCAGCACTTCCCTCGAAAGCAATCAGCCCCAGCATTTT. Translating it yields CASSTSLESNQPQHF.

The CDR3 here is CASTQDRGSYNEQFF. The CDR3 coding sequence is TGTGCCAGCACCCAAGACAGGGGGTCCTACAATGAGCAGTTCTTC. The chain uses TRBV7-2 and TRBJ2-1; TRBD1 matches 9 bases. Germline values: CDR1 SGHTA, CDR2 FQGNSA. This CDR3 comprises 15 residues. The junction had 5 bases not matched to a gene; V was cut back by 7 bases and J by 1 base. The variable domain in full, completed from reference TRBV7-2 and TRBJ2-1, reads GAGVSQSPSNKVTEKGKDVELRCDPISGHTALYWYRQSLGQGLEFLIYFQGNSAPDKSGLPSDRFSAERTGGSVSTLTIQRTQQEDSAVYLCASTQDRGSYNEQFFGPGTRLTVL.

CDR3 protein: CASSPLLANRRFF. The CDR3 DNA reads TGTGCCAGCAGCCCTCTATTGGCCAATCGACGTTTCTTT. V and J are TRBV7-2 and TRBJ1-1, with D unclear. Germline CDR1 reads SGHTA; CDR2 reads FQGNSA. The CDR3 extends over 13 amino acids. V was clipped by 5 bases and J by 13 bases, with 20 bases between them.

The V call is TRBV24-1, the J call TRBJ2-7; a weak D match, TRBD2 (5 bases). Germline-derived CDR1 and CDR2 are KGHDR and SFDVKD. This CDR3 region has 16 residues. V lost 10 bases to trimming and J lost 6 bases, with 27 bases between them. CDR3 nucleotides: TGTGCCACTAGCGATCCAAAAGGGCAGACCCATGCCGAGCAGTACTTC. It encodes CATSDPKGQTHAEQYF.